The sequence of this T cell receptor (beta chain) was determined in a study of radiation and T cells in renal cell carcinoma. Details on this clone: Its matching antigen is unknown.

TCRdb's table, derived via immunoSEQ multiplex PCR, lists solely in-frame clones and lacks some. The sample has around 100,000 clones, 75% to 85% seen once. Study-wide points: Top tumor clonotypes rose in blood 2 weeks post-radiation, then contracted.

Sample time point: blood 4 weeks post-SBRT, at nephrectomy. The treatment is: 15 Gy SBRT to primary tumor, nephrectomy 4 weeks later. Nephrectomy followed 15 Gy stereotactic body radiation by 4 weeks. After SBRT, blood was collected at 2 and 4 weeks, plus baseline. The patient's renal cell carcinoma had clear cell pathology. Material: blood, obtained from a patient whose treatment included radiotherapy and nephrectomy. This receptor was identified in a man between 60 and 75 years old with renal cell carcinoma.

The CDR3 here is CASSFLAGVYNEQFF. As DNA, the CDR3 is TGTGCCAGCAGCTTTCTAGCGGGAGTGTACAATGAGCAGTTCTTC. The chain combines TRBV7-9 with TRBJ2-1, with 10 bases aligning to TRBD2. CDR1 and CDR2 from the germline V gene are SEHNR and FQNEAQ (reference sequence). V was clipped by 3 bases and J by 4 bases; unmatched bases: 3. The CDR3 has 15 residues.